The 11 T cell receptor beta chains reported below all come from one sample, sequenced in a study of blood T cell repertoires in COVID-19. Sequenced by immunoSEQ multiplex PCR; TCRdb stores in-frame clones only, minus some. The data hold roughly 400,000 clones, with approximately 87% observed a single time. Sequencing was carried out using PBMCs or T cells enriched from blood (not recorded which). All receptors come from a woman aged 50 to 65 who had recovered from COVID-19.

The chain is built from TRBV15 and TRBJ2-1, with unresolved D. CDR1 and CDR2 (germline): LNHNV, YYDKDF (reference sequence). The CDR3 extends over 16 amino acids. The ends were cut back, 3 bases at V and 2 bases at J, with 14 bases in the middle. CDR3 nucleotide sequence: TGTGCCACCAGCAGTCCTAAGAGTAGCACCTACAATGAGCAGTTCTTC. Translation gives CATSSPKSSTYNEQFF.

This clone appeared a single time. The chain carries TRBV19 and TRBJ1-2; weak D call: TRBD1 (5 bases). Germline CDR1 reads LNHDA; CDR2 reads SQIVND (reference sequence). CDR3 length: 16 residues. Trimming shortened V by 2 bases and J by 1 base, and 14 bases separated the two germline ends. Here the CDR3 reads CASSIMRGADNYGYTF. The CDR3, as DNA: TGTGCCAGTAGTATAATGCGGGGCGCGGATAACTATGGCTACACCTTC.

The V call is TRBV19, the J call TRBJ2-7, with D maybe TRBD1 (6 bases). Germline V gene sequence: CDR1 LNHDA, CDR2 SQIVND (reference sequence). Deletions cut 2 bases from V and 12 bases from J, with 17 bases between. CDR3 size: 13 residues. Here the CDR3 reads CASSIQGFEKRYF. The CDR3 region has the DNA TGTGCCAGTAGTATACAGGGGTTCGAGAAGCGGTACTTC.

V is TRBV20-1 and J is TRBJ1-2; D unclear. In germline, CDR1 is DFQATT, CDR2 SNEGSKA (reference sequence). Trimming took 3 bases from V and 4 from J, leaving 9 bases between them. The CDR3 is 12 amino acids. CDR3 DNA sequence: TGCAGTGCTAGTGATCGGGGCTATGGCTACACCTTC. Protein product: CSASDRGYGYTF.

J is TRBJ1-1 and V is TRBV29-1; no clear D gene. This CDR3 has 14 residues. Germline CDR1 is SQVTM and CDR2 is ANQGSEA. Trimming stripped 4 bases from V and 4 bases from J, with 16 bases between. The CDR3, as DNA: TGCAGCGTTGCTTTCGACCGAGCAGGCACTGAAGCTTTCTTT. Its translation is CSVAFDRAGTEAFF.

DNA for the CDR3: TGTGCCAGCAGTCCCCGGAGGGGGGGCGTTCTCCAGATGGTGGCCGATGAAGCTTTCTTT. It yields the protein CASSPRRGGVLQMVADEAFF. The J gene is TRBJ1-1, the V gene TRBV6-6, with a weak D call TRBD1 (6 bases). This CDR3 is 20 amino acids long. CDR1 is MNHNY, CDR2 SVGAGI, per germline (reference sequence). Trimming cost V 5 bases and J 7 bases, with 35 bases left between them.

This sequence joins TRBV3-1 (or the pseudogene TRBV3-2) and TRBJ2-7, with a possible D match to TRBD1 (5 bases). V shed 3 bases and J shed 1 base, with 7 bases lying between them. The CDR3 loop spans 13 amino acids. The germline V gene has CDR1 LGHDT and CDR2 YNNKEL (reference sequence). The CDR3 DNA reads as TGTGCCAGCAGCCACAGACAGTCCTACGAGCAGTACTTC. It translates to CASSHRQSYEQYF.

The rearrangement uses TRBV5-6 and TRBJ2-7; D unresolved. This CDR3 comprises 14 residues. Germline V gene data show CDR1 as SGHDT and CDR2 as YYEEEE. V shed 0 bases and J shed 2 bases, with 9 bases lying between them. The CDR3 here is CASSLGSEPYEQYF. CDR3 bases: TGTGCCAGCAGCTTGGGTTCGGAGCCCTACGAGCAGTACTTC.

The V and J genes are TRBV3-1 (or the pseudogene TRBV3-2) and TRBJ1-2; a weak D match, TRBD1 (5 bases). Germline V gives CDR1 LGHDT, CDR2 YNNKEL (reference sequence). Trimming cost V 0 bases and J 5 bases, with 13 bases left between them. The CDR3 contains 15 residues. In DNA, the CDR3 is TGTGCCAGCAGCCAAGACAGGGCAGGATTATATGGCTACACCTTC. It encodes CASSQDRAGLYGYTF.

The table lists this clone with a count of one. The CDR3 reads CASSFSGYEQYF. The CDR3 nucleotides read TGTGCCAGCAGCTTCTCGGGCTACGAGCAGTACTTC. This chain joins TRBV5-4 and TRBJ2-7; D gene ambiguous. V lost 2 bases and J 3 bases, leaving 6 bases between the germline ends. The germline V gene has CDR1 SGHNT and CDR2 YYREEE (reference sequence). This CDR3 has 12 residues.

The rearrangement links TRBV9 to TRBJ1-1; D perhaps matches TRBD1 (5 bases). In germline, CDR1 is SGDLS, CDR2 YYNGEE. The V and J ends lost 3 bases and 4 bases respectively, with 13 bases between them. The CDR3 loop spans 14 amino acids. CDR3 nucleotide sequence: TGTGCCAGCAGCGGGGGGGTTGCTGGCACTGAAGCTTTCTTT. Translated: CASSGGVAGTEAFF.